What follows describes a single TCR beta chain. The data derive from a study of tumor-infiltrating lymphocytes in primary liver carcinoma. Reverse transcription of roughly 480 ng total RNA with a constant-region primer produced TCR beta cDNA. Slightly modified ARM-PCR served as the procedure for the TCR beta libraries. These libraries came from three rounds of nested multiplex PCR. The first two PCR rounds, roughly 11 cycles each, used TRBV1-TRBV30 forward primers and a C-beta reverse primer. TCRdb redid the calling of the multiplex PCR reads with MiXCR, one entry per CDR3 protein. The sample lists fewer than 85,000 distinct CDR3 sequences; roughly 71% were seen once. RNA and DNA were co-extracted from approximately 20-30 mg of unsorted bulk tissue. CDR3 size: 16 residues. Trimming stripped 3 bases from V and 2 bases from J, with 15 bases between.

The sequenced material came from tumor-adjacent normal liver tissue. The V and J genes are TRBV12-3 or TRBV12-4 and TRBJ2-3, with D perhaps assigned TRBD1 or TRBD2 (5 bases each). The sequence derives from a man aged 35-49 years with primary liver carcinoma and hepatitis B virus infection. CDR3 DNA: TGTGCCAGCAGTTTCGTGACGGGGACCCTCACAGATACGCAGTATTTT. This gives the protein CASSFVTGTLTDTQYF.